This T cell receptor beta chain was captured by sequencing in a study of CD8 T cells in ankylosing spondylitis. Study-level results: Disease-linked clones, CD8+, were relatively rare in peripheral blood. Made up of under ten highly homologous variants, a TCR beta motif appeared characteristic of ankylosing spondylitis blood. Earlier work had already found some motif variants in reactive arthritis synovial fluid and blood.

This clonotype has a count of ten or more. Antigen unknown. Library preparation for TCR beta used quantitative 5'-RACE with molecular barcodes. MiXCR was run by TCRdb on the 5' RACE reads, yielding one entry per CDR3 protein. The table lists 250,000 to 400,000 distinct CDR3 sequences, 9.5% to 13% of them singletons. The CDR3 totals 12 residues. V was pared by 2 bases and J by 15 bases, with 9 bases of the junction left unmatched. The germline gives CDR1 DFQATT, CDR2 SNEGSKA (reference sequence). The source is a female donor with ankylosing spondylitis or in good health (not recorded which). The V gene is TRBV20-1, the J gene TRBJ2-1; 8 nucleotides align to TRBD2. What was sequenced was blood, either unsorted or a sorted T cell fraction (not recorded which). The CDR3 DNA reads TGCAGTGCTAGAAGGGGACTAGTCCTTCGGTTCTTC. Protein sequence: CSARRGLVLRFF.